Below are 12 T cell receptor beta chains sequenced from a single sample in a study of blood T cell repertoires in COVID-19. Sequencing used immunoSEQ multiplex PCR; TCRdb keeps in-frame clones, though not all of them. In the table there are roughly 250,000 clones, nearly 90% of which are singletons. Sample: peripheral blood. These receptors were collected from a woman in her 30s with acute or convalescent COVID-19.

This clone was seen a single time. The chain is built from TRBV4-3 and TRBJ1-5; 8 bases are a match to TRBD1. CDR1 is LGHNA, CDR2 YSLEER, per germline. The V segment lost 2 bases and the J segment 2 bases; nucleotides outside the gene matches: 8. The CDR3 is 17 residues long. The CDR3 DNA is TGCGCCAGCAGCCAACCGTTTGGACAGGGTGGCAATCAGCCCCAGCATTTT. This translates into CASSQPFGQGGNQPQHF.

V usage is TRBV10-3 and J usage is TRBJ2-2; D unclear. This CDR3 contains 15 residues. V was pared by 4 bases and J by 4 bases, with 13 bases between. The germline CDR1 and CDR2 sequences are ENHRY and SYGVKD. The CDR3 here is CAISGQEMGTGELFF. For the CDR3, the DNA is TGTGCCATCAGTGGTCAGGAAATGGGCACCGGGGAGCTGTTTTTT.

The chain uses TRBV5-4 and TRBJ2-1; TRBD2 might be the D (6 bases). The CDR3 sequence is 14 residues long. Trimming took off 3 bases at V and 7 bases at J, with 14 bases between the two ends. Germline values: CDR1 SGHNT, CDR2 YYREEE (reference sequence). The CDR3 loop is CASSSPLTSNEQFF. The DNA of the CDR3 is TGTGCCAGCAGCTCCCCTTTGACTAGTAATGAGCAGTTCTTC.

The V gene is TRBV6-5, the J gene TRBJ2-7; TRBD2 matches at 10 bases. CDR3 length: 15 amino acids. Losses at the gene ends were 6 bases for V and 3 bases for J; bases not matched to a gene: 8. Germline lookup yields CDR1 MNHEY and CDR2 SVGAGI. The CDR3 spells CASRSSGSVIYEQYF. CDR3 nucleotides: TGTGCCAGCAGGTCTAGCGGGAGTGTCATCTACGAGCAGTACTTC.

The V call is TRBV13, the J call TRBJ1-2; possibly TRBD1 for D (5 bases). Germline V CDR1 and CDR2: PRHDT, FYEKMQ (reference sequence). The V gene lost 5 bases and the J gene lost 6 bases, with 19 bases spanning the gap. There are 15 residues in the CDR3. This CDR3 reads CASSGVGRAWDGYTF. CDR3 nucleotide sequence: TGTGCCAGCAGCGGCGTGGGGCGAGCCTGGGATGGCTACACCTTC.

The chain carries TRBV6-5 and TRBJ2-3; D is unresolved. The CDR3 length is 12 residues. The V end was cut by 3 bases, the J end by 6 bases, with 7 bases between. Germline V gene lookup returns CDR1 MNHEY and CDR2 SVGAGI. CDR3 bases: TGTGCCAGCAGTTATAGTTGGGATACGCAGTATTTT. Residues: CASSYSWDTQYF.

The chain combines TRBV6-5 with TRBJ2-7; TRBD1 agrees at 7 bases. Germline V lookup: CDR1 MNHEY, CDR2 SVGAGI. Trimming removed 5 bases from V and 2 bases from J; junction bases left unmatched: 9. The CDR3 loop spans 15 amino acids. The CDR3 sequence is CASSRPGQLTYEQYF. As DNA, the CDR3 is TGTGCCAGCAGTCGTCCGGGACAGCTTACCTACGAGCAGTACTTC.

The CDR3 DNA reads TGTGCCAGCAGCCGAGCGGGAGAGAACACAGATACGCAGTATTTT. This encodes CASSRAGENTDTQYF. The V gene is TRBV6-2 or TRBV6-3, the J gene TRBJ2-3, with 8 bases that match TRBD2. V lost 6 bases and J lost 2; bases outside the gene matches: 7. Germline V gene sequence: CDR1 MNHEY, CDR2 SVGEGT. CDR3 length equals 15 residues.

As for this clone: The same CDR3 can be traced to other DNA sequences in this sample. The V and J genes are TRBV5-6 and TRBJ2-7, with D perhaps matching TRBD1 (5 bases). Trimming pared 0 bases from V and 3 bases from J, leaving 10 bases between. Germline V gene sequence: CDR1 SGHDT, CDR2 YYEEEE. There are 14 residues in the CDR3. The CDR3 loop is CASSLVGQGYEQYF. In nucleotides, the CDR3 is TGTGCCAGCAGCTTGGTGGGGCAGGGCTACGAGCAGTACTTC.

This chain joins TRBV9 and TRBJ2-1; 16 nucleotides match TRBD2. V was pared by 3 bases and J by 6 bases, with 6 bases of the junction left unmatched. This CDR3 has 17 amino acids. Per the germline V gene, CDR1 is SGDLS and CDR2 is YYNGEE. The CDR3 protein is CASSAGLAGGPGNEQFF. CDR3 bases: TGTGCCAGCAGCGCGGGACTAGCGGGAGGGCCGGGCAATGAGCAGTTCTTC. Full variable domain (remainder filled in from reference TRBV9 and TRBJ2-1): DSGVTQTPKHLITATGQRVTLRCSPRSGDLSVYWYQQSLDQGLQFLIQYYNGEERAKGNILERFSAQQFPDLHSELNLSSLELGDSALYFCASSAGLAGGPGNEQFFGPGTRLTVL.

CDR3 coding DNA: TGTGCCACCAGCAGAGGCGGAGGGACGGGAGGGCCCTACGAGCAGTACTTC. The encoded protein is CATSRGGGTGGPYEQYF. This rearrangement joins TRBV15 to TRBJ2-7, with 8 bases aligning to TRBD2. Germline V gene data show CDR1 as LNHNV and CDR2 as YYDKDF (reference sequence). The V segment lost 1 base and the J segment 2 bases; nucleotides outside the gene matches: 10. The CDR3 sequence is 17 residues long.

The chain links TRBV25-1 to TRBJ1-6; D call uncertain. Germline V gene lookup returns CDR1 MGHDK and CDR2 SYGVNS. CDR3 length: 14 residues. Trimming shortened V by 2 bases and J by 3 bases, and 5 bases separated the two germline ends. The CDR3 DNA follows: TGTGCCAGCAGTGAAGGCAGCTATAATTCACCCCTCCACTTT. As protein: CASSEGSYNSPLHF.